The next 18 T cell receptor beta chains were all read from a single sample in a study of monozygotic twins with inflammatory bowel disease. TCRdb re-called the 5' RACE reads; one entry per CDR3 protein, DNA not given. With roughly 100,000 distinct CDR3 sequences in the sample, the ten largest clones hold 1.9%. Sequencing was done on a sample of blood. Source of these receptors: a human donor with ulcerative colitis or Crohn's disease, or a healthy co-twin of an affected twin (not recorded which).

The chain joins TRBV25-1 to TRBJ1-1; the TRBD1 assignment by TCRdb is unverifiable without DNA. Germline CDR1 is MGHDK and CDR2 is SYGVNS. The CDR3 runs 13 residues. The CDR3 here is CASTTKGATEAFF.

J is TRBJ2-3 and V is TRBV30; lacking DNA, the TRBD2 call made by TCRdb goes unchecked. This CDR3 has 11 amino acids. Germline lookup yields CDR1 GTSNPN and CDR2 SVGIG (reference sequence). The chain's CDR3 is CAWSTWSGGIF.

The rearrangement joins TRBV5-1 to TRBJ2-3; TCRdb's assignment of TRBD2 cannot be checked, as there is no DNA. This CDR3 is built from 14 residues. CDR1 and CDR2 (germline): SGHRS, YFSETQ. The chain's CDR3 is CASSFASGTDTQYF.

The rearrangement links TRBV12-3 or TRBV12-4 to TRBJ2-5; lacking DNA, the TRBD1 call made by TCRdb goes unchecked. The CDR3 length is 14 residues. CDR3: CASSLQGGQETQYF.

V gene TRBV28 combines with J gene TRBJ2-5; the TCRdb call, TRBD2, lacks DNA for checking. The germline gives CDR1 MDHEN, CDR2 SYDVKM. CDR3 size: 13 residues. CDR3 sequence reads: CASSLGLVETQYF.

The chain carries TRBV29-1 and TRBJ2-5; TCRdb selects TRBD2, and the lack of DNA leaves this call unchecked. The CDR3 length is 14 residues. Germline V gene sequence: CDR1 SQVTM, CDR2 ANQGSEA. The CDR3 sequence: CSVVRTGDQETQYF. The full variable domain, in which reference TRBV29-1 and TRBJ2-5 provide the parts outside the CDR3, is SAVISQKPSRDICQRGTSLTIQCQVDSQVTMMFWYRQQPGQSLTLIATANQGSEATYESGFVIDKFPISRPNLTFSTLTVSNMSPEDSSIYLCSVVRTGDQETQYFGPGTRLLVL.

This CDR3 reads CAWSSGQGLGETQYF. The chain has TRBV30 and TRBJ2-5; absent DNA, TCRdb's TRBD1 call cannot be checked. CDR3 length: 15 residues. CDR1 is GTSNPN, CDR2 SVGIG, per germline (reference sequence).

The chain carries TRBV6-4 and TRBJ2-3. Germline V gives CDR1 MRHNA, CDR2 SNTAGT. The CDR3 totals 15 residues. CDR3 amino acids: CASSDSGHRTDTQYF.

The V call is TRBV19, the J call TRBJ2-2; TCRdb's D call, TRBD1, is unchecked because there is no DNA. Germline V lookup: CDR1 LNHDA, CDR2 SQIVND (reference sequence). This CDR3 contains 13 residues. The CDR3 spells CAISDSQYGELFF.

The chain recombines TRBV20-1 with TRBJ2-5; TCRdb indicates TRBD1, and absent DNA this call remains unverified. The CDR3 extends over 15 amino acids. Germline V CDR1 and CDR2: DFQATT, SNEGSKA (reference sequence). This chain's CDR3 is CSARDRDRGQETQYF.

The V gene is TRBV10-3, the J gene TRBJ2-5. This CDR3 has 13 residues. Germline CDR1 reads ENHRY; CDR2 reads SYGVKD. Here the CDR3 reads CAISERDQETQYF.

The J gene is TRBJ1-5, the V gene TRBV20-1. The CDR3 totals 14 residues. Per germline, CDR1 DFQATT and CDR2 SNEGSKA (reference sequence). This CDR3 is CSARDRQGRQPHHF.

The rearrangement links TRBV7-2 to TRBJ2-1; the TCRdb call, TRBD1, lacks DNA for checking. Germline values: CDR1 SGHTA, CDR2 FQGNSA. The CDR3 spans 16 residues. CDR3 sequence: CASSVDRNLNNNEQFF.

The chain combines TRBV7-2 with TRBJ2-2; TCRdb gives TRBD2 as the D gene, but with no DNA this cannot be confirmed. Per the germline V gene, CDR1 is SGHTA and CDR2 is FQGNSA. This CDR3 is 15 amino acids long. The CDR3 reads CASSGLGLGTGELFF.

J is TRBJ2-7 and V is TRBV9; TCRdb's assignment of TRBD1 cannot be checked, as there is no DNA. The CDR3 consists of 14 residues. Germline CDR1 is SGDLS and CDR2 is YYNGEE. CDR3 in amino acids: CASSPRRLQDEQYF.

The chain is built from TRBV7-2 and TRBJ2-1; lacking DNA, the TRBD2 call made by TCRdb goes unchecked. The length of the CDR3 is 15 residues. CDR1 and CDR2 (germline): SGHTA, FQGNSA. CDR3 residues: CASILEASGDNEQFF.

This sequence joins TRBV6-2 or TRBV6-3 and TRBJ2-7; no DNA is available, so the TRBD2 call from TCRdb remains unchecked. The CDR3 runs 14 residues. Germline V CDR1 and CDR2: MNHEY, SVGEGT. The CDR3 spells CASKDGGESYEQYF.

The J gene is TRBJ2-7, the V gene TRBV13; TCRdb designates TRBD2, a call that cannot be tested without DNA. The CDR3 sequence is 15 residues long. Germline V gene lookup returns CDR1 PRHDT and CDR2 FYEKMQ (reference sequence). This CDR3 reads CASSSSGTGEYEQYF.